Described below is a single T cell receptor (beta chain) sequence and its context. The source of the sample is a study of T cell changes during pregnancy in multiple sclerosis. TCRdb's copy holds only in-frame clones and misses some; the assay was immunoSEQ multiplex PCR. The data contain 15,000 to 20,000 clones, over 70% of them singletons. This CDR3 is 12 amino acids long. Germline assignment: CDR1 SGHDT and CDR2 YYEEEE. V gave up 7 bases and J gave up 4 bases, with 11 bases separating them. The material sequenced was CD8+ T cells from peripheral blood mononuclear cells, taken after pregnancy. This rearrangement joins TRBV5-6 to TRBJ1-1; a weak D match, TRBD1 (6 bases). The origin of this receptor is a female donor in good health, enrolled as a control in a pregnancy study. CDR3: CASRRGSTEAFF. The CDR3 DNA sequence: TGTGCCAGCCGAAGGGGGAGCACTGAAGCTTTCTTT.